This TCR beta chain derives from a study of read filtering for tumor transcriptome and immune sequencing. Study-level information: Revised staging placed eight or nine patients in R-ISS I, over 15 in II, about 7 in III.

The V end was cut by 6 bases, the J end by 5 bases, with 10 bases between. The CDR3 contains 11 residues. The germline V gene has CDR1 SQVTM and CDR2 ANQGSEA. From about 400 ng of RNA, a library with molecular barcoded alpha/delta and beta/gamma adaptors was made. TCRdb called the reads again in MiXCR, with one record for every CDR3 protein. Altogether more than 100,000 distinct CDR3 sequences are present, over 10% being singletons, with the ten largest covering 7% to 9%. This chain uses TRBV29-1 with TRBJ1-1, with D perhaps matching TRBD1 (6 bases). The sequence came from a donor aged 40 or older with multiple myeloma. The sequencing sample was made of a population of CD138-negative cells sorted from bone marrow. CDR3 amino acids: CSVAGETEAFF. The DNA of the CDR3 is TGCAGCGTGGCAGGGGAAACTGAAGCTTTCTTT.